This TCR beta chain was observed in a study of shared clonotypes between healthy human individuals. The CDR3 totals 17 residues. The germline V gene has CDR1 MNHEY and CDR2 SMNVEV (reference sequence). Trimming cost V 1 base and J 0 bases; bases outside gene matches: 6. Healthy adults negative for HIV, lacking recent acute infections or vaccinations, served as donors. Naive CD45RA+ and memory CD45RA-negative subsets were split from CD4+ cells. Sequencing was performed with immunoSEQ multiplex PCR; in TCRdb, only in-frame clones are kept and a portion is missing. The profile shows about 680,000 clones, around 72% of them singletons.

The rearrangement links TRBV27 to TRBJ2-7, with 10 bases identical to TRBD2. Sequenced sample: memory CD4+ T cells sorted from blood. This sample's subset: CD45RA-negative fraction. The receptor comes from a woman in her thirties in good health. CDR3 sequence: CASSLFSLAGDSYEQYF. CDR3 DNA: TGTGCCAGCAGTTTATTTTCTCTAGCGGGGGACTCCTACGAGCAGTACTTC.